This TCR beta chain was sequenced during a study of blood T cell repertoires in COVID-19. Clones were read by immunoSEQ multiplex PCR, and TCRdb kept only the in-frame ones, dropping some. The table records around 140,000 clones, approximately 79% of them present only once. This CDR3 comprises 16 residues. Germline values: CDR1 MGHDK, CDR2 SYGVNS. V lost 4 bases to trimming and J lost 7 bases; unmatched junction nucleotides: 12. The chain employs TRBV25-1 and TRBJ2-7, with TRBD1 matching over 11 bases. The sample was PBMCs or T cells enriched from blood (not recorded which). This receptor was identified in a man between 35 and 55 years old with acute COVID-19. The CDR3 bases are TGTGCCAGCAGTGCCCGAAGTGGACAGGGGGCTCAAGAGCAGTACTTC. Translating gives CASSARSGQGAQEQYF.